This T cell receptor beta chain stems from a study of technical replicates of blood from a few donors. The V segment lost 2 bases and the J segment 7 bases; nucleotides outside the gene matches: 3. The CDR3 covers 13 residues. CDR1 is SGHNT, CDR2 YYREEE, per germline (reference sequence). Repertoires were generated with immunoSEQ multiplex PCR, while TCRdb's copy carries only in-frame clones and drops some. The sample shows around 92,000 clones, around 95% of them seen only once. This chain uses TRBV5-4 with TRBJ2-1; 7 bases align to TRBD2. Sequenced sample: T cells isolated from PBMCs. The receptor's source is a human donor in good health. The CDR3 spells CASSFSSGNEQFF. The CDR3 DNA sequence: TGTGCCAGCAGCTTTTCTAGCGGTAATGAGCAGTTCTTC.